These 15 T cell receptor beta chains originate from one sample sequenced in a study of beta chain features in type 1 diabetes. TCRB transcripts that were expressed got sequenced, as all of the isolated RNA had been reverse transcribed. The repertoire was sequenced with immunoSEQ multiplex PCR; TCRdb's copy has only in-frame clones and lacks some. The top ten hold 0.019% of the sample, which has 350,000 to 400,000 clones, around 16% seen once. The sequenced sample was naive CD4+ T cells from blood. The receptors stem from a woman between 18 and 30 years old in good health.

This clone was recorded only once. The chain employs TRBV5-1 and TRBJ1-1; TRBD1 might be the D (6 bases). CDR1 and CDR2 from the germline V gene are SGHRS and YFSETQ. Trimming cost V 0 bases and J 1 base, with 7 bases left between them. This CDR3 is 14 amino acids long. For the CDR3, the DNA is TGCGCCAGCAGCTTGGGAGGGGGGAACACTGAAGCTTTCTTT. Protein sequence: CASSLGGGNTEAFF.

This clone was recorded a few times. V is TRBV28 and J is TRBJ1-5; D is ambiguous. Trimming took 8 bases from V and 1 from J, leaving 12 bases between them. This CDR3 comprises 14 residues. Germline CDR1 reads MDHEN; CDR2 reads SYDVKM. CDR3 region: CASLPAGSNQPQHF. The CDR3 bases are TGTGCCAGCTTGCCGGCGGGGAGCAATCAGCCCCAGCATTTT.

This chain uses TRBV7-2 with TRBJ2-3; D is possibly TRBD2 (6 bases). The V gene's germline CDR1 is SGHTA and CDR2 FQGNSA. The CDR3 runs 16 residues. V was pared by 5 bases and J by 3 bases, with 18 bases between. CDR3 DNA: TGTGCCAGCAGCCCCAGACAACTAGCTCTAACAGATACGCAGTATTTT. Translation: CASSPRQLALTDTQYF.

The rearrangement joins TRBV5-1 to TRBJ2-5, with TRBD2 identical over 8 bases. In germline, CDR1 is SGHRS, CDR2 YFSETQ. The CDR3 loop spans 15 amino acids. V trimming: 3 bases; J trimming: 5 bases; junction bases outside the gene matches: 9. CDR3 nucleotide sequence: TGCGCCAGCAGCTGGAGACCGGGACTAGAGGAGACCCAGTACTTC. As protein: CASSWRPGLEETQYF.

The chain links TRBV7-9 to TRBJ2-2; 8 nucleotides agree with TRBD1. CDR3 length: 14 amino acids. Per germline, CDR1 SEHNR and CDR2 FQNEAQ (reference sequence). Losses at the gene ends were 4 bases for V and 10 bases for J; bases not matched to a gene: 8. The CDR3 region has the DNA TGTGCCAGCAGCTGGACAGGGTTCTCCGAGGAGCTGTTTTTT. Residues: CASSWTGFSEELFF.

The CDR3 DNA follows: TGTGCCAGCAGCGGCGGCAGGGAGAACACTGAAGCTTTCTTT. It specifies CASSGGRENTEAFF. V usage is TRBV5-6 and J usage is TRBJ1-1; a weak D match, TRBD1 (5 bases). V lost 4 bases and J 1 base, leaving 11 bases between the germline ends. CDR1 is SGHDT and CDR2 is YYEEEE in the germline V gene. The length of the CDR3 is 14 residues.

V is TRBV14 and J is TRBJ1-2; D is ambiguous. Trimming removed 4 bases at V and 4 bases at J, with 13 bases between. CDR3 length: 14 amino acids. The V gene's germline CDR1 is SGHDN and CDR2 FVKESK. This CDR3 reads CASSPLPGIYGYTF. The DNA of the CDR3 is TGTGCCAGCAGCCCGCTACCGGGTATCTATGGCTACACCTTC.

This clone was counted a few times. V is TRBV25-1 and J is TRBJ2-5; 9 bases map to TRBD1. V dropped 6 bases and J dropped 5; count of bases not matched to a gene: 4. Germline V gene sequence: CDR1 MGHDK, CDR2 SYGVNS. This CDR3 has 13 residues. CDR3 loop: CASRDRGVETQYF. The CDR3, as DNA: TGTGCCAGCAGGGACAGGGGAGTGGAGACCCAGTACTTC.

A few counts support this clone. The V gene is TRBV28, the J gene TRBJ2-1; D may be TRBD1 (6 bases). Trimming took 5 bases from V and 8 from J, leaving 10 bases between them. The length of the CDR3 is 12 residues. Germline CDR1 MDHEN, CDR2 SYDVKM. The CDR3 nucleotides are TGTGCCAGCAGTCTAACAGGGTATGAGCAGTTCTTC. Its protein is CASSLTGYEQFF.

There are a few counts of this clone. The CDR3 loop reads CASSSRKAGEIWDTQYF. As DNA, the CDR3 is TGTGCCAGCAGCTCACGCAAAGCGGGAGAGATTTGGGATACGCAGTATTTT. The chain is built from TRBV5-4 and TRBJ2-3; 8 bases fit TRBD2. The V and J ends lost 3 bases and 6 bases, in that order; junction bases with no gene match: 15. CDR3 length: 17 amino acids. Germline CDR1 is SGHNT and CDR2 is YYREEE (reference sequence).

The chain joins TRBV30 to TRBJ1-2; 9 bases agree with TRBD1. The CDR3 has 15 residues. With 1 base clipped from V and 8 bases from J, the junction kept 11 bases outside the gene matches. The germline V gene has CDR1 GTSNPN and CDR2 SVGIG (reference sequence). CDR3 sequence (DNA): TGTGCCTGGAGTGGGAACAGGGGGCGCTTGGAGGGCTACACCTTC. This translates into CAWSGNRGRLEGYTF.

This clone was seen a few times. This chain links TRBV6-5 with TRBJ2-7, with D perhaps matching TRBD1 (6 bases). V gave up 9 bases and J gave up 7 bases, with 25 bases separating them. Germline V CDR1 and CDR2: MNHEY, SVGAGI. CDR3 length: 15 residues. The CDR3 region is CASGKGHPYEEEQYF. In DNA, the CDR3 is TGTGCCAGTGGTAAGGGACATCCCTATGAGGAAGAGCAGTACTTC.

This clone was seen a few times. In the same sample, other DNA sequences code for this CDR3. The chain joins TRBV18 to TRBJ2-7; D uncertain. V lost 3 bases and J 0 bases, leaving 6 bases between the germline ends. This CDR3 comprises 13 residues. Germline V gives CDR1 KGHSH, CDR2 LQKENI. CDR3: CASSPVSSYEQYF. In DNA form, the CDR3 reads TGTGCCAGCTCACCGGTGAGCTCCTACGAGCAGTACTTC.

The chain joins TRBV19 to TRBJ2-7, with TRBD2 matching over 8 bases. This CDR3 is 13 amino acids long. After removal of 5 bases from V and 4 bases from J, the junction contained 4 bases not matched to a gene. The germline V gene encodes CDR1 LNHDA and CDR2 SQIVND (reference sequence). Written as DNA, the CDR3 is TGTGCCAGTAGTGAGGGACTAGAGTACGAGCAGTACTTC. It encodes CASSEGLEYEQYF. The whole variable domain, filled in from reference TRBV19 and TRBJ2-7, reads DGGITQSPKYLFRKEGQNVTLSCEQNLNHDAMYWYRQDPGQGLRLIYYSQIVNDFQKGDIAEGYSVSREKKESFPLTVTSAQKNPTAFYLCASSEGLEYEQYFGPGTRLTVT.

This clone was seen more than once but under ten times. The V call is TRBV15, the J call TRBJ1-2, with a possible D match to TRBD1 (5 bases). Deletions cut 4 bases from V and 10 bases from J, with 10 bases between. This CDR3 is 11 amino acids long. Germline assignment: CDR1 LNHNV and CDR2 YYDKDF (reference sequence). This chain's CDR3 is CATSMFRDYTF. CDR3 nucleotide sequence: TGTGCCACCAGCATGTTCAGGGACTACACCTTC.